This T cell receptor beta chain was recorded in a study of T-cell reconstitution after alpha-beta-depleted transplantation in children (dated by TCRdb to the mid-2010s). About the full investigation: Using TCR repertoire profiling, the study followed T-cell immune reconstitution in a quantitative way in children after TCRalphabeta/CD19-depleted allogeneic hematopoietic cell transplantation. Study-wide findings and limitations: The high TCRbeta diversity at day 60 in some patients was ascribed to recipient T cells and intrathymic progenitors that had survived conditioning. Hyperexpanded clone frequencies declined over subsequent months; after one year, T-cell counts and TCRbeta diversity were mostly attributed to newly produced T cells. Apparently early alphabetaT-cell count recovery about two months after transplant reportedly relied on only several hundred rapidly expanded clones derived from non-depleted graft cells.

This clonotype has only a few counts. No cognate antigen has been identified for it. Nothing much larger sits one base from this clone, and base qualities are not available. The meaning of the sample's treatment or condition label: allogeneic hematopoietic cell transplantation with graft depleted of TCRalphabeta T cells and CD19 B cells. The children who served as transplant recipients had been given grafts of TCRalphabeta/CD19-depleted allogeneic hematopoietic cells. The CDR3, from cysteine to phenylalanine, totals 14 residues. Of the read, only the CDR3 DNA is kept; its 42 bases are in frame from base 1. The junction carries 11 bases between V and J, which are trimmed by 8 bases and 0 bases respectively. From a lookup of the germline V gene, CDR1 and CDR2 are ENHRY and SYGVKD. The library relied on PCR. The listed sequencing device is Illumina HiSeq 2500. TCR libraries were prepared with molecular barcoding, using unique molecular identifiers to normalize TCRbeta repertoire quantification. In TCRdb, the public reads were trimmed at Q25 with fastp and aligned with MiXCR, with productive beta chains retained. Rows matching on CDR3 protein sequence are summarized as one entry with the most common DNA and genes. The sample records 500,000 to 750,000 distinct CDR3 sequences, 27% of which are singletons. The ten largest clones represent under 45% of the sample.

Material: PBMCs, obtained before TCRalphabeta/CD19-depleted stem cell transplant. This clonotype was obtained from a boy less than two years old with Wiskott-Aldrich syndrome, due to receive a stem cell transplant. The V and J segments used are TRBV10-3 and TRBJ2-1; 6 matching bases give a weak D call of TRBD2. This receptor has the CDR3 CAILASSSYNEQFF. The sequence in DNA is TGTGCCATCCTAGCGTCTAGCTCCTACAATGAGCAGTTCTTC.